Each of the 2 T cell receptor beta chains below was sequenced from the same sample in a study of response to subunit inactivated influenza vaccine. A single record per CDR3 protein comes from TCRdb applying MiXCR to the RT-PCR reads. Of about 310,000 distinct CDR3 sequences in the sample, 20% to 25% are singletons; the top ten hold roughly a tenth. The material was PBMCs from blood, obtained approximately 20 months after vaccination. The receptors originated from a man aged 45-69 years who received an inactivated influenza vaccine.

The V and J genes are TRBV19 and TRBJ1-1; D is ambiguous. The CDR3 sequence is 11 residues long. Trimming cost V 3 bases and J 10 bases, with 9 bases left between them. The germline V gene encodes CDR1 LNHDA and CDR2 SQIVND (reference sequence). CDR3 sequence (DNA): TGTGCCAGTAGTATCGGCCTGGTAGCTTTCTTT. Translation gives CASSIGLVAFF.

The CDR3 reads CASSLDGGVSGYTF. The CDR3 coding sequence is TGTGCCAGCAGCTTAGATGGGGGAGTCAGTGGCTACACCTTC. The chain combines TRBV7-9 with TRBJ1-2; tentatively, D is TRBD1 (5 bases). CDR1 is SEHNR, CDR2 FQNEAQ, per germline (reference sequence). Between the trimmed V and J ends, which lost 1 base and 7 bases, there was a span of 13 bases. The CDR3 totals 14 residues.